Below, 19 T cell receptor beta chains from the same sample are listed, as sequenced in a study of blood T cells in healthy people across ages (dated by TCRdb to 2013 to 2016). The library was built by means of 5' RACE. This sample was sequenced with an Illumina HiSeq 2500. A second PCR of about 7 to 12 cycles was run with a J-beta primer mix and a sample-barcoded 5' primer. The public reads were reprocessed in TCRdb via fastp at Q25 and MiXCR, keeping in-frame beta chains. Rows with one shared CDR3 protein collapse into an entry with the most common genes and DNA. For this sample there are 650,000 to 1,000,000 distinct CDR3 sequences; 36% appear just once. Of the sample, under 15% is held by the ten largest clones. Sequencing input: blood. These receptors all stem from a man aged 18 to 29 in good health.

This chain connects TRBV6-1 to TRBJ2-3; possible D gene TRBD1, 5 bases. The CDR3 contains 14 residues. The germline V and J ends were trimmed by 6 bases and 6 bases, with 16 bases remaining between them. Germline V gives CDR1 MNHNS, CDR2 SASEGT. In DNA form, the CDR3 reads TGTGCCAGCAGACCAAGGGGCCTCCGTGATACGCAGTATTTT. Its translation: CASRPRGLRDTQYF.

The V and J genes are TRBV7-9 and TRBJ2-6; possible D gene TRBD1, 5 bases. Germline loops: CDR1 SEHNR, CDR2 FQNEAQ (reference sequence). This CDR3 comprises 20 residues. Trimming removed 0 bases at V and 0 bases at J, with 18 bases between. CDR3 nucleotides: TGTGCCAGCAGCTTAGCCGTGACAGTTACAGGCAACTCTGGGGCCAACGTCCTGACTTTC. It translates to CASSLAVTVTGNSGANVLTF. Full variable domain (rest looked up from reference TRBV7-9 and TRBJ2-6): DTGVSQNPRHKITKRGQNVTFRCDPISEHNRLYWYRQTLGQGPEFLTYFQNEAQLEKSRLLSDRFSAERPKGSFSTLEIQRTEQGDSAMYLCASSLAVTVTGNSGANVLTFGAGSRLTVL.

The sample holds a few counts of this clonotype. This chain uses TRBV20-1 with TRBJ2-3; 8 bases fit TRBD2. The CDR3 loop spans 19 amino acids. CDR1 is DFQATT, CDR2 SNEGSKA, per germline (reference sequence). The junction had 18 bases not matched to a gene; V was cut back by 4 bases and J by 0 bases. The CDR3: CSATENSGGQLWSTDTQYF. The CDR3 bases are TGCAGTGCTACAGAGAACAGCGGGGGACAACTCTGGAGCACAGATACGCAGTATTTT.

This clonotype has just a few counts. The J gene is TRBJ1-2, the V gene TRBV25-1; no definite D call. CDR1 is MGHDK and CDR2 is SYGVNS in the germline V gene. This CDR3 spans 16 amino acids. Trimming removed 8 bases at V and 4 bases at J, with 23 bases between. DNA of the CDR3: TGTGCCAGCTCTACGGGCAGTAGTTTCAACTCCTATGGCTACACCTTC. Its translation is CASSTGSSFNSYGYTF.

The chain joins TRBV4-3 to TRBJ1-1; 7 positions agree with TRBD1. Germline CDR1 LGHNA, CDR2 YSLEER. With V trimmed by 0 bases and J by 1 base, 2 bases remained unmatched. There are 15 residues in the CDR3. CDR3 nucleotide sequence: TGCGCCAGCAGCCAAGAGCAGGGGGGGAACACTGAAGCTTTCTTT. Translated: CASSQEQGGNTEAFF.

The J gene is TRBJ2-3, the V gene TRBV6-6; unclear D gene. The germline gives CDR1 MNHNY, CDR2 SVGAGI (reference sequence). The V gene lost 2 bases and the J gene lost 3 bases, with 9 bases spanning the gap. The CDR3 has 14 residues. The CDR3 protein is CASSYRASTDTQYF. The CDR3 coding sequence is TGTGCCAGCAGTTACAGGGCGTCGACAGATACGCAGTATTTT.

The V gene is TRBV9, the J gene TRBJ2-1, with 8 positions matching TRBD2. J gave up 4 bases and V 5 bases, and 14 bases lay outside the gene matches. Germline CDR1 is SGDLS and CDR2 is YYNGEE. This CDR3 region has 17 residues. CDR3 protein: CASSHRPRGGQYNEQFF. CDR3 DNA: TGTGCCAGCAGTCACCGACCTCGCGGGGGGCAATACAATGAGCAGTTCTTC. The whole variable domain, filled in from reference TRBV9 and TRBJ2-1, reads DSGVTQTPKHLITATGQRVTLRCSPRSGDLSVYWYQQSLDQGLQFLIQYYNGEERAKGNILERFSAQQFPDLHSELNLSSLELGDSALYFCASSHRPRGGQYNEQFFGPGTRLTVL.

The J gene is TRBJ2-6, the V gene TRBV27, with TRBD1 identical over 9 bases. The germline V gene has CDR1 MNHEY and CDR2 SMNVEV (reference sequence). V shed 7 bases and J 2 bases; nucleotides not matched to a gene: 15. This CDR3 spans 19 amino acids. This chain's CDR3 is CASTDSGTGLAAGANVLTF. In DNA form, the CDR3 reads TGTGCCAGCACCGACTCGGGGACAGGGTTAGCTGCTGGGGCCAACGTCCTGACTTTC.

Comment on this clonotype: This may stem from a read error, because a much larger clone lies one nucleotide away. The CDR3 spells CAATRRDRGYNEQYF. CDR3 in DNA: TGTGCCGCAACCCGCCGGGACAGGGGTTACAATGAGCAGTACTTC. The chain combines TRBV5-6 with TRBJ2-1; 10 positions match TRBD1. The J call could be wrong; TRBJ2-7 is a better fit for the DNA end. This CDR3 has 15 residues. Germline V CDR1 and CDR2: SGHDT, YYEEEE.

This clonotype was recorded a few times. J is TRBJ2-4 and V is TRBV2; TRBD2 is a possible D gene (6 bases). V shed 3 bases and J shed 2 bases, with 20 bases lying between them. The CDR3 has 18 residues. Germline V gene data show CDR1 as SNHLY and CDR2 as FYNNEI. This CDR3 is CASSDPGGREVTKNIQYF. The DNA for the CDR3 is TGTGCCAGCAGTGACCCCGGCGGCAGGGAGGTAACCAAAAACATTCAGTACTTC.

This clonotype came up many times. This chain connects TRBV4-2 to TRBJ2-3; 7 positions match TRBD2. The CDR3 covers 17 residues. The germline V gene encodes CDR1 LGHNA and CDR2 YNFKEQ. V shed 4 bases and J 0 bases; nucleotides not matched to a gene: 10. The CDR3 DNA is TGTGCCAGCAGCCCCTCGGGGCTAGCGGTTAGCACAGATACGCAGTATTTT. It translates to CASSPSGLAVSTDTQYF.

This clonotype turned up a few times. The rearrangement uses TRBV7-2 and TRBJ2-7; TRBD1 might be the D (6 bases). Germline CDR1 reads SGHTA; CDR2 reads FQGNSA. The length of the CDR3 is 14 residues. The V end was cut by 5 bases, the J end by 1 base, with 12 bases between. CDR3 in amino acids: CASSTGTLSYEQYF. The CDR3 region has the DNA TGTGCCAGCAGCACCGGGACACTATCCTACGAGCAGTACTTC.

This clonotype occurred a few times. The chain couples TRBV15 to TRBJ2-1, with D possibly matching TRBD2 (7 bases). Germline lookup yields CDR1 LNHNV and CDR2 YYDKDF (reference sequence). CDR3 length: 16 residues. V lost 5 bases, J lost 5 bases, and 19 bases lay in between. The CDR3 loop reads CATSGEGRGNDNEQFF. CDR3 nucleotide sequence: TGTGCCACCAGCGGGGAGGGCAGGGGCAACGACAATGAGCAGTTCTTC.

This clonotype was seen once. The chain is built from TRBV6-2 or TRBV6-3 and TRBJ2-5, with 7 positions matching TRBD1. The CDR3 sequence is 16 residues long. Germline assignment: CDR1 MNHEY and CDR2 SVGEGT. V shed 5 bases, J shed 5 bases, and the junction held 14 bases outside the gene matches. The CDR3 DNA sequence: TGTGCCAGCAGTCAGGACAGGAGGCTTTTGGTGGAGACCCAGTACTTC. This encodes CASSQDRRLLVETQYF.

This clonotype was counted between two and nine times. This sequence joins TRBV6-2 or TRBV6-3 and TRBJ1-1, with D perhaps matching TRBD1 (6 bases). From germline, CDR1 is MNHEY and CDR2 SVGEGT. The V end lost 4 bases, the J end lost 5 bases, and 17 bases lay between the germline ends. The CDR3 has 15 residues. The CDR3 bases are TGTGCCAGCAGTTCACCGGACAGAGGTGAAACTGAAGCTTTCTTT. This gives the protein CASSSPDRGETEAFF.

The V call is TRBV20-1, the J call TRBJ2-1, with 9 bases matching TRBD2. Per the germline V gene, CDR1 is DFQATT and CDR2 is SNEGSKA (reference sequence). J gave up 5 bases and V 6 bases, and 5 bases lay outside the gene matches. The CDR3 totals 13 residues. The CDR3 nucleotides are TGCAGTGCAAGCGGGGGGCAGAACAATGAGCAGTTCTTC. Residues: CSASGGQNNEQFF.

This clonotype was found a few times. J is TRBJ2-1 and V is TRBV7-2; 9 bases fit TRBD1. V lost 1 base, J lost 9 bases, and 7 bases stayed unmatched. Germline lookup yields CDR1 SGHTA and CDR2 FQGNSA. The CDR3 covers 15 residues. The CDR3: CASSLVRGQGCEQFF. The CDR3 nucleotides are TGTGCCAGCAGCTTAGTTCGGGGACAGGGTTGTGAGCAGTTCTTC.

The chain links TRBV6-2 or TRBV6-3 to TRBJ2-7; D is ambiguous. Germline V CDR1 and CDR2: MNHEY, SVGEGT. Trimming cost V 0 bases and J 3 bases, with 3 bases left between them. The CDR3 is 12 residues long. CDR3 DNA sequence: TGTGCCAGCAGTTACTCTCACTACGAGCAGTACTTC. Its translation: CASSYSHYEQYF.

The chain recombines TRBV11-1 with TRBJ2-3; D ambiguous. Germline values: CDR1 SGHAT, CDR2 FQDESV (reference sequence). V dropped 7 bases and J dropped 3 bases, with 20 bases sitting between them. The CDR3 sequence is 16 residues long. The CDR3 nucleotides are TGTGCCAGCATCCATAGGACGAATCCAACGACAGATACGCAGTATTTT. Its translation: CASIHRTNPTTDTQYF. The whole variable domain, filled in from reference TRBV11-1 and TRBJ2-3, reads EAEVAQSPRYKITEKSQAVAFWCDPISGHATLYWYRQILGQGPELLVQFQDESVVDDSQLPKDRFSAERLKGVDSTLKIQPAELGDSAMYLCASIHRTNPTTDTQYFGPGTRLTVL.